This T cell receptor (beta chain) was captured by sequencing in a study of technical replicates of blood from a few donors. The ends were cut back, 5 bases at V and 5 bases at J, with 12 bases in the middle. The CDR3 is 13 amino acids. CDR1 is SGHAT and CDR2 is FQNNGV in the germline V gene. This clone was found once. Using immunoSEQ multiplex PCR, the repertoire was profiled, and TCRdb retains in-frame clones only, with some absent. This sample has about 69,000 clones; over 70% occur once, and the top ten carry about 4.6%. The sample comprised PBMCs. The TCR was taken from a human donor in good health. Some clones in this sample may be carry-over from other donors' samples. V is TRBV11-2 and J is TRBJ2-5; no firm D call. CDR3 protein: CASSTRRGETQYF. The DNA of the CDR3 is TGTGCCAGCAGCACCCGAAGAGGCGAGACCCAGTACTTC.